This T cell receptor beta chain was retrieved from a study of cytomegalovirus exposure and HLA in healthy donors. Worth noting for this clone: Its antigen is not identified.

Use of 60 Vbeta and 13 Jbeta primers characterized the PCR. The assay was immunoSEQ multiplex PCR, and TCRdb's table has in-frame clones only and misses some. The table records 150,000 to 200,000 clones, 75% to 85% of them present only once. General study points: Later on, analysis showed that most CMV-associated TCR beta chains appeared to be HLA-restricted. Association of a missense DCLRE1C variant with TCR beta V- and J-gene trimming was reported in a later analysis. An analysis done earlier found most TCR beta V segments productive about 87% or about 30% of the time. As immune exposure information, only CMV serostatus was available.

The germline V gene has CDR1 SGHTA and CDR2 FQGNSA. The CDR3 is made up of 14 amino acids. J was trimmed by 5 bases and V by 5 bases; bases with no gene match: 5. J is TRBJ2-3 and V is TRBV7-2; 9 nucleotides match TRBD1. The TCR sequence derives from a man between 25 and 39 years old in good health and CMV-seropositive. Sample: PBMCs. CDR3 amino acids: CASSLTGGLDTQYF. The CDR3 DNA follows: TGTGCCAGCAGCCTGACAGGGGGTCTAGATACGCAGTATTTT.